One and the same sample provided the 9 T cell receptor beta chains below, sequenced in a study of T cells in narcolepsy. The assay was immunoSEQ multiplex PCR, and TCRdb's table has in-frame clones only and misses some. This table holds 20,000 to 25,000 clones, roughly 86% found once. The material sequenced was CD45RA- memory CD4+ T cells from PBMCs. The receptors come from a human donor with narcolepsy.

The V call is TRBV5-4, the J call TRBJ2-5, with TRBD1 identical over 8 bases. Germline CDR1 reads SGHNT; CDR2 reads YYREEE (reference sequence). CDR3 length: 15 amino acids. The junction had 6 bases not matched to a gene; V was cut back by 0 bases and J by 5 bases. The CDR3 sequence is CASSLEGQGAETQYF. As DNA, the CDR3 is TGTGCCAGCAGCTTGGAAGGACAGGGAGCGGAGACCCAGTACTTC.

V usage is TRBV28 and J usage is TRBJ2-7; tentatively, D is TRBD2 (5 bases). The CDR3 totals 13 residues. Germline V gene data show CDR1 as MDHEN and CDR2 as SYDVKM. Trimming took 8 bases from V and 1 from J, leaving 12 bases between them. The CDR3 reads CASFRTGSYEQYF. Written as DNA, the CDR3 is TGTGCCAGCTTTCGGACGGGATCCTACGAGCAGTACTTC.

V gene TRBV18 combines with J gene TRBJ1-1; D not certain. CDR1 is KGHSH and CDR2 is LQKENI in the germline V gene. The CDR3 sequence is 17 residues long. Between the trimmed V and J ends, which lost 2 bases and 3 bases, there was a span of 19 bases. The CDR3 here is CASSPKRALGQDTEAFF. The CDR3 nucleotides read TGTGCCAGCTCACCAAAGAGGGCACTCGGGCAAGACACTGAAGCTTTCTTT.

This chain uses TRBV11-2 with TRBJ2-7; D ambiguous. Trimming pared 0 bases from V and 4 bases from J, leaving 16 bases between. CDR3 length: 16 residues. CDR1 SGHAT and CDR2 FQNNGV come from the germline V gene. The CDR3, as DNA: TGTGCCAGCAGCTTAGATCTCGCGAGGTCGGCATACGAGCAGTACTTC. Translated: CASSLDLARSAYEQYF.

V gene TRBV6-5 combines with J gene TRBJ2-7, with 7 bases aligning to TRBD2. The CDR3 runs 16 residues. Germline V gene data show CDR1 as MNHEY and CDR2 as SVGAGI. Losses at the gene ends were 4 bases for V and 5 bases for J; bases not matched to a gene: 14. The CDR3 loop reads CASSFNPGTNGDEQYF. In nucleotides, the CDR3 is TGTGCCAGCAGTTTTAACCCCGGGACTAACGGAGACGAGCAGTACTTC.

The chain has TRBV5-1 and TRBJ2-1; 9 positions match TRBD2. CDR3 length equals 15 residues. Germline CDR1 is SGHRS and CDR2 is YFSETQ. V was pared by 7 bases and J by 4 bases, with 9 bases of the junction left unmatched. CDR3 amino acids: CASRSGSGLYNEQFF. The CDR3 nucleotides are TGCGCCAGCCGTAGCGGGAGTGGCCTTTACAATGAGCAGTTCTTC.

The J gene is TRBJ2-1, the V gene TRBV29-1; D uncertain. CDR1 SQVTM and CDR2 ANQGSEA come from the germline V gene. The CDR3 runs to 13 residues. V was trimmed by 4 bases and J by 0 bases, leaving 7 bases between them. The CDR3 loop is CSVVLHSYNEQFF. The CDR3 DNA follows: TGCAGCGTTGTGCTACACTCCTACAATGAGCAGTTCTTC.

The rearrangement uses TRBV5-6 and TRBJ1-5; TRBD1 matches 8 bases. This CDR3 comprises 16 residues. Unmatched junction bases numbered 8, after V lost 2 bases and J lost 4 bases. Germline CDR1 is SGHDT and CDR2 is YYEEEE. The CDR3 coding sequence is TGTGCCAGCAGCTTTCGGACAGGGATTTCAAATCAGCCCCAGCATTTT. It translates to CASSFRTGISNQPQHF.

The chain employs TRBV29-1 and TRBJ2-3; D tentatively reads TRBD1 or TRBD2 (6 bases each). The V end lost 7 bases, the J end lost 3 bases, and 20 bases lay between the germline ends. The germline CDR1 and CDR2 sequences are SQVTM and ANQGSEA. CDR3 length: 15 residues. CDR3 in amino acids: CSGNREGGRTDTQYF. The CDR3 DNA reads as TGCAGCGGAAACAGGGAAGGGGGGCGTACAGATACGCAGTATTTT.